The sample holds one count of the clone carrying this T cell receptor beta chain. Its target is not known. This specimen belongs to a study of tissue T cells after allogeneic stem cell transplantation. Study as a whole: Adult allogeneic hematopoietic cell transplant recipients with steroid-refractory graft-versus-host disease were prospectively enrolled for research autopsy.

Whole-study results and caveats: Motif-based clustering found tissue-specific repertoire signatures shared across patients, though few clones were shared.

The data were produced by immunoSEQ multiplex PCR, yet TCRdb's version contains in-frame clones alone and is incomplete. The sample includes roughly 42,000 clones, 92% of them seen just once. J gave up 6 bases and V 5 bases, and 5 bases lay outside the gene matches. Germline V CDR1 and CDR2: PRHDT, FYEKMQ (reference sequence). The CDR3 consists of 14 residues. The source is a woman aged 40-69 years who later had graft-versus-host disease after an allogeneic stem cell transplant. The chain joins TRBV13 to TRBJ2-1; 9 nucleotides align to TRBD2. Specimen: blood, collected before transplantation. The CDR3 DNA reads TGTGCCAGCAGCGCCGGACTAGCGTTCAATGAGCAGTTCTTC. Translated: CASSAGLAFNEQFF.